This record concerns one T cell receptor (beta chain) sequence. Its target is unknown. This entry comes from a study of OX40 agonist ivuxolimab in advanced cancers. The overall study: Ivuxolimab, an antibody that agonizes OX40 (CD134), was administered to the patients. A history of anti-PD-1, anti-PD-L1 or anti-CTLA-4 therapy was acceptable, and approximately 39% had some. General study results and limits: The average count of expanded clones was higher among CD8+ T cells than among CD4+.

After removal of 2 bases from V and 5 bases from J, the junction contained 9 bases not matched to a gene. CDR1 SGHRS and CDR2 YFSETQ come from the germline V gene. This CDR3 has 15 residues. Data came from immunoSEQ multiplex PCR; TCRdb stores just in-frame clones and leaves some out. This table has approximately 47,000 clones, almost 90% appearing once. This TCR came from an adult with an advanced solid tumor such as melanoma, head and neck, liver or kidney cancer. Specimen: CD4+ or CD8+ T cells sorted from blood, collected in a trial of the OX40 agonist ivuxolimab. The V gene is TRBV5-1, the J gene TRBJ1-1; 7 nucleotides line up with TRBD1. CDR3 protein: CASSLIEGAGTEAFF. The CDR3 DNA sequence: TGCGCCAGCAGCTTAATCGAGGGGGCCGGAACTGAAGCTTTCTTT.